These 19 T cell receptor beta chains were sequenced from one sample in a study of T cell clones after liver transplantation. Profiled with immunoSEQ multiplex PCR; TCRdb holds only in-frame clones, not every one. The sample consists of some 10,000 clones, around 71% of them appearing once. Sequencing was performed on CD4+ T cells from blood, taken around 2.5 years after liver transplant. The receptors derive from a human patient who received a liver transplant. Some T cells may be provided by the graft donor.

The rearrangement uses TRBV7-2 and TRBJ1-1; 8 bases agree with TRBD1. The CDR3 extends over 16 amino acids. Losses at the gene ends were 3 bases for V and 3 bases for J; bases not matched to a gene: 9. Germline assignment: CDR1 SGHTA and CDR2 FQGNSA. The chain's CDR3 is CASSFDRGSGDTEAFF. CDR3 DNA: TGTGCCAGCAGCTTTGACAGGGGCTCGGGGGACACTGAAGCTTTCTTT.

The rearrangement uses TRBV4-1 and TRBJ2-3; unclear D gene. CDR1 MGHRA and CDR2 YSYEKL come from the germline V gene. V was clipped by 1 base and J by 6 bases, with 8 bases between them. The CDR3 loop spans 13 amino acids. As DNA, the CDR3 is TGCGCCAGCAGCCAAGGGACCGCCGATACGCAGTATTTT. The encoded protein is CASSQGTADTQYF.

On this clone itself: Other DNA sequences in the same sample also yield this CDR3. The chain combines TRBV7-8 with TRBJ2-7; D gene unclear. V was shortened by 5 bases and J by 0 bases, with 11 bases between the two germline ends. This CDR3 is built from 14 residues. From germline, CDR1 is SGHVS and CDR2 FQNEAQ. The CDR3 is CASSPLAVSYEQYV. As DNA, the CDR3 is TGTGCCAGCAGCCCCCTCGCCGTCTCCTACGAGCAGTACGTC.

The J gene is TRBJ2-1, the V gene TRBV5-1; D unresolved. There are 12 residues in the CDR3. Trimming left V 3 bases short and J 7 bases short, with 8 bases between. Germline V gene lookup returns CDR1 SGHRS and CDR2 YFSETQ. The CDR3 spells CASSWARNEQFF. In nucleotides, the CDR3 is TGCGCCAGCAGCTGGGCGAGGAATGAGCAGTTCTTC.

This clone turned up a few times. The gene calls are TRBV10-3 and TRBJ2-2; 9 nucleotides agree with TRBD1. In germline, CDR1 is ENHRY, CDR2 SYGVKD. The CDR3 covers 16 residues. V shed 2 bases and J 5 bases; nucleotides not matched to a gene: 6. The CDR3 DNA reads TGTGCCATCAGTGAGCCAGCGGGACAGGGAACCGGGGAGCTGTTTTTT. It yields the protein CAISEPAGQGTGELFF.

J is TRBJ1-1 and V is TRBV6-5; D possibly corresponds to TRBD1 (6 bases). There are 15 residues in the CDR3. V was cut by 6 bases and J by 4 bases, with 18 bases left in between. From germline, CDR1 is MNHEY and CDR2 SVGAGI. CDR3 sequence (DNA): TGTGCCAGCAGCCAAGCCCCAGGGGCAGGCACTGAAGCTTTCTTT. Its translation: CASSQAPGAGTEAFF.

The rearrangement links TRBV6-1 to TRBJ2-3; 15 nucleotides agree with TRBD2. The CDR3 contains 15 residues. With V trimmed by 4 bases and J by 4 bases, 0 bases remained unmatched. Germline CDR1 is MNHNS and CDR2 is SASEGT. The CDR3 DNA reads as TGTGCCAGCAGTGGGACTAGCGGGGGGGCAGATACGCAGTATTTT. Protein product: CASSGTSGGADTQYF.

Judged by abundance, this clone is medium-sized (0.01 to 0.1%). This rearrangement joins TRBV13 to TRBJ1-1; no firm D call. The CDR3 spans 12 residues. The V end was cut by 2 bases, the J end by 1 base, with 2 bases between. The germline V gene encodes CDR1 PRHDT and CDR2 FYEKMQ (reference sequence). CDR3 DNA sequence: TGTGCCAGCAGCTTAACGAACACTGAAGCTTTCTTT. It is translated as CASSLTNTEAFF.

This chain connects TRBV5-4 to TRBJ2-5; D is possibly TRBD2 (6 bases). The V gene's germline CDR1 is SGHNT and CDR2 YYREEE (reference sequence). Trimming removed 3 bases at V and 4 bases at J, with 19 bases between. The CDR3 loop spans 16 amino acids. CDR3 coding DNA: TGTGCCAGCAGCTCCCCAACAGGAGGGAATAGAGAGACCCAGTACTTC. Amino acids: CASSSPTGGNRETQYF.

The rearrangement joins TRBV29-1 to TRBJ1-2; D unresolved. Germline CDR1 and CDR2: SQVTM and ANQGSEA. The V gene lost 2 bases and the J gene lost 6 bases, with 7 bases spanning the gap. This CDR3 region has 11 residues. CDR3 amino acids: CSVEIWDGYTF. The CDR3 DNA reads TGCAGCGTTGAAATCTGGGATGGCTACACCTTC.

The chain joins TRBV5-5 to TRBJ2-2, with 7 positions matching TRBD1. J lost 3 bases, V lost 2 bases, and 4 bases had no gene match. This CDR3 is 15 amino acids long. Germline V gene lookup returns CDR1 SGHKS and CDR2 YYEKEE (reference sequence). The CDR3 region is CASSFGDRHTGELFF. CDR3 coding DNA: TGTGCCAGCAGCTTTGGGGACAGACACACCGGGGAGCTGTTTTTT. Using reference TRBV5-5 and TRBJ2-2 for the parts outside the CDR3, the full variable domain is DAGVTQSPTHLIKTRGQQVTLRCSPISGHKSVSWYQQVLGQGPQFIFQYYEKEERGRGNFPDRFSARQFPNYSSELNVNALLLGDSALYLCASSFGDRHTGELFFGEGSRLTVL.

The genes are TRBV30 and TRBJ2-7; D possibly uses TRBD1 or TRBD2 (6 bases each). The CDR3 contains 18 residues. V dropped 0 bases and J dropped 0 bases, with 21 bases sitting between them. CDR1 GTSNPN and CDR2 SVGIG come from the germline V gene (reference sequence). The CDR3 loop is CAWSVQPPRGLSSYEQYF. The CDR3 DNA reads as TGTGCCTGGAGTGTACAGCCCCCACGGGGGCTGAGCTCCTACGAGCAGTACTTC.

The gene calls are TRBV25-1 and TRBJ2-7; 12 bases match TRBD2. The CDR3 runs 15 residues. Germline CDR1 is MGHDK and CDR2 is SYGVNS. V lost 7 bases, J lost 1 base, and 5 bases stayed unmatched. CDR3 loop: CASTTTSGRSYEQYV. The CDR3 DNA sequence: TGTGCCAGCACCACGACTAGCGGGAGATCCTACGAGCAGTACGTC.

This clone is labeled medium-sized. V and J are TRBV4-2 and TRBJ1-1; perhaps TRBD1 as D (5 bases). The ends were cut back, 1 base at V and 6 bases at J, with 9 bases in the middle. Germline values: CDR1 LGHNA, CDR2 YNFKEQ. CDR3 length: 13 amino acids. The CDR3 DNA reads TGTGCCAGCAGCCAAGTGACAGCCCCTGAAGCTTTCTTT. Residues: CASSQVTAPEAFF.

The CDR3 coding sequence is TGTGCCAGTAGCTCCTTAGGGTCGGACACTGAAGCTTTCTTT. This translates into CASSSLGSDTEAFF. This rearrangement joins TRBV19 to TRBJ1-1; D not resolved. This CDR3 has 14 residues. CDR1 and CDR2 from the germline V gene are LNHDA and SQIVND (reference sequence). The germline V and J ends were trimmed by 6 bases and 3 bases, with 14 bases remaining between them.

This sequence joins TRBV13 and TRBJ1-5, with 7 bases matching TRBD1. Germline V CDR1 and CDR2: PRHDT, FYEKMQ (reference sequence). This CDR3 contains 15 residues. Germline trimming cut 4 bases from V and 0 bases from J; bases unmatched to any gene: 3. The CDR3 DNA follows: TGTGCCAGCAGCTCAGGGGGAAATAGCAATCAGCCCCAGCATTTT. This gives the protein CASSSGGNSNQPQHF.

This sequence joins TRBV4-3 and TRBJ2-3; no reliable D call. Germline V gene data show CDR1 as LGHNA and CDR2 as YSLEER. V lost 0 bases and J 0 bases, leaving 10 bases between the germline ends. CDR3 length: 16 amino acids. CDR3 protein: CASSQDLRSSTDTQYF. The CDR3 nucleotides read TGCGCCAGCAGCCAAGATTTACGAAGTAGCACAGATACGCAGTATTTT.

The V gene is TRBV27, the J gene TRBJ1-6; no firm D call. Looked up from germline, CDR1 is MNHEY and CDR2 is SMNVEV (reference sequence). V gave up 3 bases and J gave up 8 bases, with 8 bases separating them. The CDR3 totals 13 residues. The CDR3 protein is CASSFRDYSPLHF. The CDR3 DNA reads TGTGCCAGCAGTTTCAGAGATTATTCACCCCTCCACTTT.

In nucleotides, the CDR3 is TGTGCCAGCAGTTTATCTAGCGGGTATAACAATGAGCAGTTCTTC. Its translation: CASSLSSGYNNEQFF. This chain joins TRBV27 and TRBJ2-1; 7 nucleotides agree with TRBD2. V shed 0 bases and J 5 bases; nucleotides not matched to a gene: 4. Looked up from germline, CDR1 is MNHEY and CDR2 is SMNVEV (reference sequence). The CDR3 extends over 15 amino acids.